The entry below describes one TCR beta chain. A few counts support this clone. Its antigen remains undetermined. The record has no base qualities; no much larger clone is one base away. Using the deep immunoSEQ assay, TCR CDR3 regions were amplified from genomic DNA by multiplex PCR. Genomic DNA extracted from each cell subset was distributed evenly over all wells of several immunoSEQ 96-well plates, and each plate served as one replicate. For sorted subsets, roughly 0.2 ug genomic DNA, equal to 30,000 or so T cell genomes, was loaded into each replicate PCR. The purified libraries were quantified using a Qubit 3.0 fluorometer, sized with a Bioanalyzer 2100, and then quantified again using the KAPA Library Quantification kit. Every immunoSEQ 96-well plate was sequenced on a dedicated single-read 150-cycle Illumina NextSeq 550 flow cell. Per the authors' processing: The immunoSEQ output contained only junctional sequences without quality scores, so filtering could not match that applied to full-length reads. To assign V/J genes and CDR3, sequences were annotated against IMGT germline references using PyIR, a Python wrapper for IgBLAST v1.9. Reads with weak V/J assignments (E-value above 1e-6), missing CDR3, stop codons, out-of-frame junctions, or ambiguous translated residues were removed. V3J clonotypes were defined by identical inferred V gene, J gene, and CDR3 amino acid sequence. To compute the percentage overlap between repertoires, the number of shared unique clonotypes was divided by the size of the smaller repertoire. Repertoire richness was assessed with RTK rarefaction, the Chao1 estimator, and Recon v2.1 estimates of unobserved clonotypes. For all TCRbeta clonotypes obtained by the gDNA method from a handful of donors, generation probabilities were computed with OLGA. TCRdb provides this immuneACCESS table in a form limited to in-frame rearrangements. Some clones are lacking; in checked studies, under half of them reflect an unresolved V gene, and why the rest are absent is not known. D and trimming were read from the DNA, whereas the V and J calls and clone size are those reported in that table. Across this sample there are around 2.1 million clones, with 90% to 96% seen only once. Of the sample, roughly 0.13% is held by the ten largest clones.

The sample comes from a study of shared clonotypes between healthy human individuals (dated by TCRdb to the early 2020s). The study in broad terms: The cohort included a few men and a couple of women between 18 and 49 years of age. Per donor, three plates each were used for CD4 naive and CD4 memory, two for CD8 naive, and one for CD8 memory. The study deeply sequenced blood TCR repertoires of five healthy adults to estimate repertoire size and the extent of clonotype sharing between individuals. To increase sequencing depth and limit assay-specific biases, different laboratories used diverse techniques to prepare libraries and sequence TCR repertoires. Each donor's leukapheresis produced roughly between roughly 0.85 and 9.5 billion PBMCs. Study-level results and caveats: Approximately 5% of naive CD4, more than 3% of naive CD8, about 2.1% of memory CD4, and about 0.4% of memory CD8 clonotypes were shared across several donors. Pairwise subsampling indicated that sequencing depth was expected to affect the degree of clonotype sharing among donors. Higher generation probabilities were observed for clonotypes shared by all four sorted-subset donors than for non-shared clonotypes. Even with the large sequencing depth, rarefaction of the sorted-subset datasets indicated that sequencing was incomplete. Because the study included only a small number of donors, the genetic and exposure-history diversity represented was limited. Only blood was sampled, and tissue TCR repertoires likely differ from those in blood. Naive subsets generally had larger estimated clonotype richness than memory subsets did.

As encoded in the germline V gene (reference sequence), CDR1 is LNHDA while CDR2 is SQIVND. V lost 5 bases and J lost 4 bases; the stretch between them is 11 bases long. The CDR3 measures 13 amino acids from cysteine to phenylalanine. CDR3 DNA is the only sequence kept; it has 39 bases, read in frame from the first base. The donors were healthy, HIV-negative adults with no recently reported acute infections or vaccinations. Every donor was a Caucasian adult living in Nashville, Tennessee, USA. CD4+ T cells were enriched by magnetic negative selection, after which naive cells were positively selected on CD45RA and the negative fraction was taken as the memory subset. After blood collection by leukapheresis, PBMCs were isolated using Ficoll-Histopaque density gradient centrifugation and then cryopreserved in the vapor phase of liquid nitrogen. Analytical flow cytometry was used to check the purity and quantity of every magnetically sorted T cell population. Genomic DNA was isolated from each sorted fraction and quantified by UV absorbance on a Nanodrop 2000c.

This clonotype was sampled from a man between 18 and 29 years old in good health. The rearrangement joined TRBV19 to TRBJ1-2; the D gene cannot be named for sure. The specimen was naive CD4+ T cells sorted from blood. The cell subset or site label for this specimen denotes: CD45RA+ positively selected. The CDR3 amino acid sequence is: CASSVPGAYGYTF. The DNA reads TGTGCCAGTAGTGTTCCGGGTGCCTATGGCTACACCTTC.